The text below deals with one T cell receptor beta chain. This record comes from a study of blood T cell repertoires in COVID-19. Libraries were prepared by immunoSEQ multiplex PCR; TCRdb keeps only in-frame clonotypes and omits some of them. The sample includes under 200,000 clones, roughly 80% of them seen just once. Germline-derived CDR1 and CDR2 are SGHVS and FQNEAQ. CDR3 size: 15 residues. V lost 1 base to trimming and J lost 4 bases, with 13 bases between them. The sequenced material came from peripheral blood. The rearrangement links TRBV7-8 to TRBJ1-1; maybe TRBD1 (5 bases). This sequence was found in a woman in her sixties or seventies with COVID-19, enrolled during active disease. The CDR3 nucleotides read TGTGCCAGCAGCTTAGACTTCCGGGGGGGCACTGAAGCTTTCTTT. It codes for CASSLDFRGGTEAFF.